Listed below are T cell receptor beta chains from one sample, sequenced in a study of T cell repertoires in cytomegalovirus infection. What these receptors recognize is not known. MiXCR, applied by TCRdb to the reads, yields one record per CDR3 protein. The sample has approximately 500,000 distinct CDR3 sequences; about 33% are singletons. Sample: cultured PBMCs, taken from culture after CMV antigen stimulation. Source of these receptors: a human donor in good health (CMV status not recorded). Some clones in this sample may be carry-over from other donors' samples. The CDR3 runs from the conserved cysteine through the conserved F or W. D genes are given only for firm matches. Some rows have no size entry. The others give once, few or many, or a class for an expanded clone.

cdr3_nt cdr3_aa d_call j_call v_call clone_size
TGTGCCAGCCCTGGGAAGTCTAGCGGGAGAAGCACAGATACGCAGTATTTT CASPGKSSGRSTDTQYF TRBD2 TRBJ2-3 TRBV5-8 few
TGCGCCAGCAGCCCTGGGACAGGGGATCAGCCCCAGCATTTT CASSPGTGDQPQHF TRBD1 TRBJ1-5 TRBV4-1 -
TGTGCCAGCAGCTCCGGCGGGGGTGAGCAGTTCTTC CASSSGGGEQFF TRBD2 TRBJ2-1 TRBV7-8 many
TGTGCCAGCAGCTTAGTTGGAGACCACAAATACTACGAGCAGTACTTC CASSLVGDHKYYEQYF - TRBJ2-7 TRBV7-2 many
TGTGCCAGCAGCTTAGAAGCAGCCACCTATGGCTACACCTTC CASSLEAATYGYTF - TRBJ1-2 TRBV7-2 many
TGTGCCAGCAGCGTGGATAGCGGGAGGGGACCAGATACGCAGTATTTT CASSVDSGRGPDTQYF TRBD2 TRBJ2-3 TRBV9 few
TGTGCCAGTACCCTTAGCAGGGCGGTGGATGGGGAGCAGTTCTTC CASTLSRAVDGEQFF - TRBJ2-1 TRBV19 -
TGTGCCAGCAGCGTTCTAGCGGGAGGGCCGAGGGAGACCCAGTACTTC CASSVLAGGPRETQYF TRBD2 TRBJ2-5 TRBV9 -
TGTGCCAGCAGCCCCCCGGGACTGATTCCGACCTACGAGCAGTACTTC CASSPPGLIPTYEQYF - TRBJ2-7 TRBV14 few
TGTGCCAGCAGTTACTTTTTCTCTATCGGGGGATTGGGGAACACTGAAGCTTTCTTT CASSYFFSIGGLGNTEAFF - TRBJ1-1 TRBV6-5 -
TGTGCCAGCTCATCCGGACAGGACAACTATGGCTACACCTTC CASSSGQDNYGYTF TRBD1 TRBJ1-2 TRBV18 -
TGTGCCAGCAGCCAAGGGGACACCCACTCCTACAATGAGCAGTTCTTC CASSQGDTHSYNEQFF - TRBJ2-1 TRBV14 -
TGCGCCAGCAGCCAAGGTCCGAATGTACTAGCGGTCGACGAGCAGTACTTC CASSQGPNVLAVDEQYF TRBD2 TRBJ2-7 TRBV4-1 -
TGTGCCAGCAGTGCTAGAAGCGGGGGTATCGTTGAAAAACTGTTTTTT CASSARSGGIVEKLFF - TRBJ1-4 TRBV2 -
TGTGCCATCAGTGATATGGTCCTTCGGGACAGGGACCATGGCTACACCTTC CAISDMVLRDRDHGYTF TRBD1 TRBJ1-2 TRBV10-3 -
TGTGCCACCAGCAGGTCCGGGCGGGAGGGCCAAGAGACCCAGTACTTC CATSRSGREGQETQYF TRBD2 TRBJ2-5 TRBV15 few
TGTGCCAGCAGTTACCCCGAGATGGGCTACGAGCAGTACTTC CASSYPEMGYEQYF - TRBJ2-7 TRBV6-6 few
TGTGCCAGCAGTACCCCCCGAACAGTAGTACAGTACTTC CASSTPRTVVQYF - TRBJ2-4 TRBV6-2/TRBV6-3 few
TGCAGTGCCCTACTAGCGGGAGGGGTATATGAGCAGTTCTTC CSALLAGGVYEQFF TRBD2 TRBJ2-1 TRBV20-1 -
TGCAGCGTTGAAGGTTGGACAGCCGATTATGGCTACACCTTC CSVEGWTADYGYTF - TRBJ1-2 TRBV29-1 few
TGTGCCAGCAGCTCAGGTGGGACTAGCGGGAGACGCAATGAGCAGTTCTTC CASSSGGTSGRRNEQFF TRBD2 TRBJ2-1 TRBV7-4 -
TGTGCCAGCAGTTACTCGTATAGCGGGGGTTACAATGAGCAGTTCTTC CASSYSYSGGYNEQFF TRBD2 TRBJ2-1 TRBV6-5 -
TGCGCCAGCAGCCAAGATTACGCGGGAGGGCCAAGGGAGACCCAGTACTTC CASSQDYAGGPRETQYF TRBD2 TRBJ2-5 TRBV4-3 -
TGTGCCAGCAGATGGAGACGGACCGTTGGTGGCTACACCTTC CASRWRRTVGGYTF - TRBJ1-2 TRBV28 -
TGTGCCAGCAGCTTGTTAAGCGGCGAGCAGTACTTC CASSLLSGEQYF - TRBJ2-7 TRBV7-4 few
TGTGCCAGCAGTTTTCAGGGCCACTCTGGAAACACCATATATTTT CASSFQGHSGNTIYF - TRBJ1-3 TRBV28 -
TGTGCCAGCAGCGATTCGGCGGACTACACCGGGGAGCTGTTTTTT CASSDSADYTGELFF - TRBJ2-2 TRBV7-9 few
TGTGCCAGCAGTTTATGGGGCTTGAGCTCCTATAATTCACCCCTCCACTTT CASSLWGLSSYNSPLHF - TRBJ1-6 TRBV27 many
TGTGCCAGCAGTGGCCTGACGGGCGGGGGCTATGGCTACACCTTC CASSGLTGGGYGYTF - TRBJ1-2 TRBV27 -
TGTGCCAGCAGTTTACCCCTCCGCGCGGGGGGGGCAGATACGCAGTATTTT CASSLPLRAGGADTQYF TRBD2 TRBJ2-3 TRBV12-3/TRBV12-4 few
TGTGCCAGTAGGCCTGGGGGGGCCTCCTACAATGAGCAGTTCTTC CASRPGGASYNEQFF - TRBJ2-1 TRBV19 -
TGTGCCAGCAGTTACGCGACACCCCATGAGCAGTTCTTC CASSYATPHEQFF - TRBJ2-1 TRBV6-2/TRBV6-3 -
TGTGCCAGCAGTCTCCCTCCGGGACTAGCTCGCAATCATACGCAGTATTTT CASSLPPGLARNHTQYF TRBD2 TRBJ2-3 TRBV28 -
TGTGCCAGCAGCCCTAGGACTAGTTTGGAGACCCAGTACTTC CASSPRTSLETQYF TRBD2 TRBJ2-5 TRBV11-2 few
TGTGCCAGCAGCAGGGACAGGTTGAATGAAAAACTGTTTTTT CASSRDRLNEKLFF TRBD1 TRBJ1-4 TRBV7-2 many
TGTGCCAGTCAGCGGGAGGGAAGCATTCAGTACTTC CASQREGSIQYF TRBD2 TRBJ2-4 TRBV7-9 -
TGTGCCAGCAGCCTTCGGGGACTAGCGGGCAAAGGCCTCTACAATGAGCAGTTCTTC CASSLRGLAGKGLYNEQFF TRBD2 TRBJ2-1 TRBV3-1 -
TGTGCCAGCAGTATACGGACGGCTGGGGCCAACGTCCTGACTTTC CASSIRTAGANVLTF - TRBJ2-6 TRBV25-1 few
TGCAGTGCTAGAGATGGACTATTGTGGGAGGGTTACAATGAGCAGTTCTTC CSARDGLLWEGYNEQFF TRBD2 TRBJ2-1 TRBV20-1 -
TGTGCCAGCAGCTTACGGGACAGCAATGAGCAGTTCTTC CASSLRDSNEQFF TRBD1 TRBJ2-1 TRBV7-8 -
TGTGCCAGCAGCTTAAGCCCCGTGACTATTAACACCGGGGAGCTGTTTTTT CASSLSPVTINTGELFF - TRBJ2-2 TRBV7-3 few
TGTGCCAGCAGCTCGGACTGGCCTACCTACGAGCAGTACTTC CASSSDWPTYEQYF - TRBJ2-7 TRBV6-2/TRBV6-3 few
TGTGCCAGCAGCACGACAGGGGGCGCGGGGGAGACCCAGTACTTC CASSTTGGAGETQYF TRBD1 TRBJ2-5 TRBV7-3 -
TGCGCCAGCAGCCAAATATGGGGCCCCGATGAAAAACTGTTTTTT CASSQIWGPDEKLFF - TRBJ1-4 TRBV4-1 -
TGCGCCAGTAGTATCGATGGACCTTTGAACACTGAAGCTTTCTTT CASSIDGPLNTEAFF - TRBJ1-1 TRBV10-2 few
TGCGCCAGCAGCCCGAGCGGCCCCGGAGATACGCAGTATTTT CASSPSGPGDTQYF - TRBJ2-3 TRBV4-1 -
TGTGCCAGTAGTATGGACAGAACAGGCTATGGCTACACCTTC CASSMDRTGYGYTF - TRBJ1-2 TRBV19 few
TGTGCCAGTCTGAGGGGACGGACCGGGGAGCTGTTTTTT CASLRGRTGELFF - TRBJ2-2 TRBV2 few
TGTGCCAGCGACGATGACAGGGTGAATCAGCCCCAGCATTTT CASDDDRVNQPQHF TRBD1 TRBJ1-5 TRBV5-6 once
TGTGCCAGCAGCTTAGCAGGACTAGCGGGGGGCAATGAGCAGTTCTTC CASSLAGLAGGNEQFF TRBD2 TRBJ2-1 TRBV7-2 few
TGTGCCAGCAGCCTACGAAGTAGAACAGATACGCAGTATTTT CASSLRSRTDTQYF - TRBJ2-3 TRBV11-2 -
TGTGCCAGTAGTATTACTAGCGGCCGAAACATTCAGTACTTC CASSITSGRNIQYF TRBD2 TRBJ2-4 TRBV19 -
TGTGCCAGCAGTTACGCTACGGGGCATAATTCACCCCTCCACTTT CASSYATGHNSPLHF - TRBJ1-6 TRBV6-5 once
TGTGCCAGCATAAAGAATAACTATGGCTACACCTTC CASIKNNYGYTF - TRBJ1-2 TRBV12-3/TRBV12-4 -